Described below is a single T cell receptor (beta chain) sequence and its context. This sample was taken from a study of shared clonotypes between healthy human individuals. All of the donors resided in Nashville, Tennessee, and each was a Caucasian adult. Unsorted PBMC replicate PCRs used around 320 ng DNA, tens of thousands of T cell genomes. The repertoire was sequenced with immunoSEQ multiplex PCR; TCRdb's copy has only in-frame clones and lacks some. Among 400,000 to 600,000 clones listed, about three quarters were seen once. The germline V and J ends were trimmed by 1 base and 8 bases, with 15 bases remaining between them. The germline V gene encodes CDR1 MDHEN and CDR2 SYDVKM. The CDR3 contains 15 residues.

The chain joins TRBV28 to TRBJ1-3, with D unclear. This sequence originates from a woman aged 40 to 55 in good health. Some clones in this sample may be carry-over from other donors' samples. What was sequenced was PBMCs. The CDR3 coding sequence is TGTGCCAGCAGTTTATTGGCGTCGGGAGCGGACACCATATATTTT. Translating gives CASSLLASGADTIYF.